Below, 3 T cell receptor beta chains from the same sample are listed, as sequenced in a study of neurological immune-mediated disorders (dated by TCRdb to between 2018 and 2020). Preparation of the library involved 5' RACE. Sequencing used an Illumina HiSeq 2500. In-frame beta chains were kept once TCRdb had trimmed the public reads at Q25 with fastp and called clones with MiXCR. Each CDR3 protein appears once, grouped with its most common genes and DNA. For this sample there are approximately 50,000 distinct CDR3 sequences; about 9.3% appear just once. Approximately 5% of the sample is held by the ten biggest clonotypes. Sample: PBMCs. These receptors all come from a man aged 70 or older with HTLV-1-associated myelopathy (HAM/TSP).

This clonotype was seen at least ten times. The rearrangement uses TRBV7-2 and TRBJ2-3; 8 nucleotides line up with TRBD2. The V gene end was trimmed by 1 base and the J gene end by 2 bases; junction bases not matched to a gene: 5. This CDR3 region has 16 residues. The germline gives CDR1 SGHTA, CDR2 FQGNSA. For the CDR3, the DNA is TGTGCCAGCAGCTTAGGGCTAGCGGGTTACACAGATACGCAGTATTTT. This gives the protein CASSLGLAGYTDTQYF.

There are many counts of this clonotype. V usage is TRBV6-6 and J usage is TRBJ1-3, with D hard to call. The V gene's germline CDR1 is MNHNY and CDR2 SVGAGI (reference sequence). The CDR3 has 14 amino acids. V was cut by 5 bases and J by 4 bases, with 12 bases left in between. CDR3: CASSQLERGNTIYF. CDR3 bases: TGTGCCAGCAGTCAGCTCGAGAGGGGAAACACCATATATTTT.

In this sample, this clonotype turned up once. With a much larger clone just one base away, this may be a read error. This chain joins TRBV27 and TRBJ1-6; 10 nucleotides line up with TRBD1. This CDR3 comprises 13 residues. Looked up from germline, CDR1 is MNHEY and CDR2 is SMNVEV (reference sequence). This CDR3 reads CASRTGGYSPHHF. The DNA of the CDR3 is TGTGCCAGCAGGACAGGGGGCTACTCACCCCACCACTTT.